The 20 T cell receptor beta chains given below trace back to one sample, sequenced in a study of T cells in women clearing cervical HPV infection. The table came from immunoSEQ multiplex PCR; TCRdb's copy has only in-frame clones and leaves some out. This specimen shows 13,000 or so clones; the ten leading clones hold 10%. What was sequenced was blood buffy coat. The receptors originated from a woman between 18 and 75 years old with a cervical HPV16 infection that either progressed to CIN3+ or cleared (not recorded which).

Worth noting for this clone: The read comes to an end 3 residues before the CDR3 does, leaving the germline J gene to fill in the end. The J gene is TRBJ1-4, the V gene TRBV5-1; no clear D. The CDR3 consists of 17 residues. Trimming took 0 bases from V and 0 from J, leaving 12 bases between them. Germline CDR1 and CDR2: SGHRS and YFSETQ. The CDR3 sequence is CASSLGAAVTTNEKLFF. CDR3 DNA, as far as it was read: TGCGCCAGCAGCTTGGGCGCGGCGGTGACAACTAATGAAAAA.

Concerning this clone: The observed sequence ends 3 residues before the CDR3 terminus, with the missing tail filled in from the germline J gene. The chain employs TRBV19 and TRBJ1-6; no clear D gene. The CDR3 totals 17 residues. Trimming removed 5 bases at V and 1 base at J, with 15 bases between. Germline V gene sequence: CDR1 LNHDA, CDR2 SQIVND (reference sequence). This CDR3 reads CASSVTPPGSYNSPLHF. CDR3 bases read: TGTGCCAGTAGTGTCACCCCCCCCGGGTCCTATAATTCACCC. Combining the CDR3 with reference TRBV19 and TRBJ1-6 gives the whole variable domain DGGITQSPKYLFRKEGQNVTLSCEQNLNHDAMYWYRQDPGQGLRLIYYSQIVNDFQKGDIAEGYSVSREKKESFPLTVTSAQKNPTAFYLCASSVTPPGSYNSPLHFGNGTRLTVT.

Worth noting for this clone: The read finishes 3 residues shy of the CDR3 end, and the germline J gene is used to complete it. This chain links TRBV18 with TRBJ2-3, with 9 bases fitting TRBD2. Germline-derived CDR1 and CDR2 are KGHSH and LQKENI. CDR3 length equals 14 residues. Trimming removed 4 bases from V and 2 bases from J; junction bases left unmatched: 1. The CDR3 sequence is CASSLAGATDTQYF. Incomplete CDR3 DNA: TGTGCCAGCTCACTAGCGGGGGCCACAGATACG.

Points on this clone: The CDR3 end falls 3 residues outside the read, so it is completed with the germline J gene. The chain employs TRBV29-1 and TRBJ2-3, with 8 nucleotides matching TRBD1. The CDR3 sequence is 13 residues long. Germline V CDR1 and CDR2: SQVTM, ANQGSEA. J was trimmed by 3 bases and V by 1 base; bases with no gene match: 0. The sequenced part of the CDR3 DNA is TGCAGCGTTGAAGGACAGGGGACAGATACG. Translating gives CSVEGQGTDT. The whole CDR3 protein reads CSVEGQGTDTQYF.

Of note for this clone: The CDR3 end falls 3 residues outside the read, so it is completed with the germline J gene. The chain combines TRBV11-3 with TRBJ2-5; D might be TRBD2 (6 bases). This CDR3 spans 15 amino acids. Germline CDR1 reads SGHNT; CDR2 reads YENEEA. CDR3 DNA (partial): TGTGCCAGCAGCTTAGGGTCGGGGGTAGGAGATACC. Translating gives CASSLGSGVGDT. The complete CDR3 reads CASSLGSGVGDTQYF. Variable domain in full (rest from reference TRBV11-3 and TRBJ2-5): EAGVVQSPRYKIIEKKQPVAFWCNPISGHNTLYWYLQNLGQGPELLIRYENEEAVDDSQLPKDRFSAERLKGVDSTLKIQPAELGDSAVYLCASSLGSGVGDTQYFGPGTRLLVL.

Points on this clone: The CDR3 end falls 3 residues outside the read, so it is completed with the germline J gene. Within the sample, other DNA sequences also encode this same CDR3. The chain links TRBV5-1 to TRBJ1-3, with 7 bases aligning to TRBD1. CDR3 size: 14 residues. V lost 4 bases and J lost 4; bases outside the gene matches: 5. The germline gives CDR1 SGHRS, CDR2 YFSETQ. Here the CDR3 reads CASSQGQAGNTIYF. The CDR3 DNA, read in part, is TGCGCCAGCAGCCAAGGACAGGCGGGAAACACC.

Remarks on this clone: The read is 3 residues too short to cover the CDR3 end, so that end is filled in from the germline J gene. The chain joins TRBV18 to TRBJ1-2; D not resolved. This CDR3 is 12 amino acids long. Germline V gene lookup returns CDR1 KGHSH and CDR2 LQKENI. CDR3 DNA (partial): TGTGCCAGCTCACCAACCACCTACGAC. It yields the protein CASSPTTYD. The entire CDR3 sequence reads CASSPTTYDYTF.

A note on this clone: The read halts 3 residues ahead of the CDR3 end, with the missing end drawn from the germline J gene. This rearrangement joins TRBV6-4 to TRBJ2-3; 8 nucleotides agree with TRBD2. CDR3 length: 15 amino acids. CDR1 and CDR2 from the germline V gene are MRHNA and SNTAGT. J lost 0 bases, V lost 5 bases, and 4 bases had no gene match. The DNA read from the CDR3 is TGTGCCAGCAGTCTACTAGCGGCTAGCACAGATACG. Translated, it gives CASSLLAASTDT. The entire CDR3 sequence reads CASSLLAASTDTQYF.

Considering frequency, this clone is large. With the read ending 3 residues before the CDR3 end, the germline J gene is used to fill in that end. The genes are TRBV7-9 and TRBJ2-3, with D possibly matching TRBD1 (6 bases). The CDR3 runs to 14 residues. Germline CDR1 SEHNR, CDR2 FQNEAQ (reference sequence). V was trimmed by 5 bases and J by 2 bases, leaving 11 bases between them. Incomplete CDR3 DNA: TGTGCCAGCAGCCCCTGGACAGTCACAGATACG. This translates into CASSPWTVTDT. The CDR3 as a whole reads CASSPWTVTDTQYF.

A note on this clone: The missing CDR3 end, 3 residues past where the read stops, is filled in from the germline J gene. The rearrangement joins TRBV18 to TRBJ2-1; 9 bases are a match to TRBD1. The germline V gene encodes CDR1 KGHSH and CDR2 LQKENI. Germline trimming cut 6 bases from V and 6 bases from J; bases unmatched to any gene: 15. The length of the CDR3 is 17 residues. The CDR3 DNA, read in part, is TGTGCCAGCTCCCCGGGACAGGGCGGCTTCCGACCCAATGAG. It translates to CASSPGQGGFRPNE. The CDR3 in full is CASSPGQGGFRPNEQFF.

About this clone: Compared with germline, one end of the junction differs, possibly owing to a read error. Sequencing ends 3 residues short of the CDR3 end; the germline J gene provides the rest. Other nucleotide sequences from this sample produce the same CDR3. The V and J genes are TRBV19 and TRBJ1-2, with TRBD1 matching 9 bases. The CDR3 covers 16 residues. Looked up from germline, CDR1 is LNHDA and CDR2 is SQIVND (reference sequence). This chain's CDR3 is CASSMGTGPYNYGYTF. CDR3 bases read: TGTGCCAGTAGTATGGGGACAGGGCCCTATAACTATGGT.

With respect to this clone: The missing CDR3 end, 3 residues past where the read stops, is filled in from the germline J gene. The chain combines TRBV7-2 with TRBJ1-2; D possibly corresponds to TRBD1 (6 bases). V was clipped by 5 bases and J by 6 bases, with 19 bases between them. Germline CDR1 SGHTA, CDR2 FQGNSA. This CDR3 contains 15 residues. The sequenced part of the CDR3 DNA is TGTGCCAGCAGCAGAGAGAAGCAGGGGCGCGATGGC. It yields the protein CASSREKQGRDG. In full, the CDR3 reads CASSREKQGRDGYTF.

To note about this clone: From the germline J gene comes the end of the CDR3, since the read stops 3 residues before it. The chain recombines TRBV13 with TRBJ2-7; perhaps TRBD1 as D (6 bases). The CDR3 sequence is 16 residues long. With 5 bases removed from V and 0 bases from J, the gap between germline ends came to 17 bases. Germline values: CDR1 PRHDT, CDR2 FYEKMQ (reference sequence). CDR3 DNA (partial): TGTGCCAGCAGCGTCGCAGCGACAGGTGGCTCCTACGAG. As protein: CASSVAATGGSYE. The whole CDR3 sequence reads CASSVAATGGSYEQYF.

CDR3 in amino acids: CASSFSSGPLYNEQFF. CDR3 bases read: TGTGCCAGCAGTTTTAGTAGCGGGCCCCTCTACAATGAG. V gene TRBV12-3 or TRBV12-4 combines with J gene TRBJ2-1, with 7 bases matching TRBD2. The CDR3 extends 3 residues past the end of the read, so its final part is completed from the germline J gene. This CDR3 has 16 amino acids. The J segment lost 3 bases and the V segment lost 3 bases, leaving 8 bases of the junction unmatched.

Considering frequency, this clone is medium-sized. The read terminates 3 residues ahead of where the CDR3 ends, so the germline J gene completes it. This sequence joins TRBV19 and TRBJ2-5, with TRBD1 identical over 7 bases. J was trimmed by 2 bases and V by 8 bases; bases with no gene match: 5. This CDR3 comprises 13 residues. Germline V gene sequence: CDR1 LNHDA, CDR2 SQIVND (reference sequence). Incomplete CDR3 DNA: TGTGCCAGTTGGGACAGAATGCAAGAGACC. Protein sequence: CASWDRMQET. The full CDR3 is CASWDRMQETQYF.

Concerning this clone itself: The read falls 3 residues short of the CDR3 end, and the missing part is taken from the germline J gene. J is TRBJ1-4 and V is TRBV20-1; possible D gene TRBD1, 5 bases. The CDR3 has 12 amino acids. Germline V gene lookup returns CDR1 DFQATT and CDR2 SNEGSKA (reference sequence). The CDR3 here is CSARESGSPLFF. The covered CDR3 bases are TGCAGTGCTAGAGAATCAGGGAGCCCA.

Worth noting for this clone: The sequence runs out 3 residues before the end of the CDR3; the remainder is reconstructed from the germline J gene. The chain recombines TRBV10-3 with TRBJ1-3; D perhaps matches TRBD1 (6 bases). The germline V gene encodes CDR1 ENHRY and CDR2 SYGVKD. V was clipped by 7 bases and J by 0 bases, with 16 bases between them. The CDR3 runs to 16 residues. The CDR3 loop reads CAITIAGAGSGNTIYF. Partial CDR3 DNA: TGTGCCATCACTATCGCGGGGGCGGGCTCTGGAAACACC.

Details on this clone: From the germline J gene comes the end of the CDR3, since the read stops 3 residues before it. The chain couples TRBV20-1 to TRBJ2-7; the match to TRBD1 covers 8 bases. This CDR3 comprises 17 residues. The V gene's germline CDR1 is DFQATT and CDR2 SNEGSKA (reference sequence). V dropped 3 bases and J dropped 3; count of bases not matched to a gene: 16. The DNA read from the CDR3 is TGCAGTGCTAGTAGACAGGGGCTCGCGGAGGGAGACTACGAG. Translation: CSASRQGLAEGDYE. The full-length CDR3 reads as CSASRQGLAEGDYEQYF.

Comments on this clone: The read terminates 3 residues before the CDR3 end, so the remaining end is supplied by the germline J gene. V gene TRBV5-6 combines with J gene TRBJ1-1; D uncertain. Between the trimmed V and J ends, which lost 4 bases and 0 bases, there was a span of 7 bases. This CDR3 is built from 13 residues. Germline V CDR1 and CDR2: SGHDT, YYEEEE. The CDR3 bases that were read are TGTGCCAGCAGCCAAACACTGAACACTGAA. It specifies CASSQTLNTE. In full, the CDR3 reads CASSQTLNTEAFF.

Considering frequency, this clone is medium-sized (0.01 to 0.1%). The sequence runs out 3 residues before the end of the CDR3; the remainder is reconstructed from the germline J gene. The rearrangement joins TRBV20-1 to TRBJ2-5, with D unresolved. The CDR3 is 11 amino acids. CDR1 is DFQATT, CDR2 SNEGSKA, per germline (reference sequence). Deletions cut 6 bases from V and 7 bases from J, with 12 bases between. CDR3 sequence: CSARSSVTQYF. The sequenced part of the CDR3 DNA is TGCAGTGCGAGGTCGAGTGTGACC.